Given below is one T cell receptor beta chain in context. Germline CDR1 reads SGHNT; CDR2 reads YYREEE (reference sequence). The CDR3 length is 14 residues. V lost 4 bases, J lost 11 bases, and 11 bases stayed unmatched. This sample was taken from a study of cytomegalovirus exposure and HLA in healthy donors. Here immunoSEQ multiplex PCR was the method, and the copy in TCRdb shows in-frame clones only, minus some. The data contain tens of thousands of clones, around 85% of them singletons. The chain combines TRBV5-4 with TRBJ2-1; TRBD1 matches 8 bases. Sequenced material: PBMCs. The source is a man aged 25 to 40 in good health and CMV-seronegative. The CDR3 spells CASSSQGAALQQFF. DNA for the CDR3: TGTGCCAGCAGCAGCCAGGGGGCGGCTCTTCAGCAGTTCTTC.